The 4 T cell receptor beta chains in this list originate from one sample, sequenced in a study of T cell changes during pregnancy in multiple sclerosis. Profiling relied on immunoSEQ multiplex PCR, and the TCRdb table lists in-frame clones only, not all of them. Of about 100,000 clones listed, about 92% are singletons. This specimen was peripheral blood, taken in the second trimester of pregnancy. Receptors were obtained from a female donor with multiple sclerosis, enrolled in a pregnancy study.

The chain recombines TRBV12-2 with TRBJ1-2. TRBV12-2 constitutes a pseudogene. The CDR3 has 16 amino acids. CDR3 DNA: TGTGCAAGTCGCTTAGGGGGACTTCTTGCCCCCTATGGCTACACCTTC. Translating gives CASRLGGLLAPYGYTF.

This clone was observed a single time. This chain links TRBV27 with TRBJ2-5, with unresolved D. Trimming took 5 bases from V and 5 from J, leaving 12 bases between them. The CDR3 totals 13 residues. CDR1 is MNHEY and CDR2 is SMNVEV in the germline V gene (reference sequence). CDR3 loop: CASSLLSDETQYF. For the CDR3, the DNA is TGTGCCAGCAGTCTACTGAGTGATGAGACCCAGTACTTC.

Here the CDR3 DNA reads TGTGCCAGCAGCTTAGAAGCGTCCAGAACCAATGAAAAACTGTTTTTT. Translating it yields CASSLEASRTNEKLFF. This sequence joins TRBV7-9 and TRBJ1-4, with D hard to call. Germline-derived CDR1 and CDR2 are SEHNR and FQNEAQ (reference sequence). Trimming shortened V by 1 base and J by 5 bases, and 14 bases separated the two germline ends. This CDR3 has 16 amino acids.

The chain employs TRBV5-1 and TRBJ2-7; the match to TRBD1 covers 7 bases. V trimming: 0 bases; J trimming: 5 bases; junction bases outside the gene matches: 8. From germline, CDR1 is SGHRS and CDR2 YFSETQ. The CDR3 contains 15 residues. CDR3 nucleotides: TGCGCCAGCAGCTTGGGACAGGGAAGGAGAAACGAGCAGTACTTC. It translates to CASSLGQGRRNEQYF.